Following are 30 T cell receptor beta chains from one sample sequenced in a study of blood T cell repertoires in COVID-19. TCRdb's table, derived via immunoSEQ multiplex PCR, lists solely in-frame clones and lacks some. The sample shows 65,000 to 85,000 clones, 60% to 85% of them seen only once. The source material was peripheral blood. These TCRs come from an elderly woman with active or convalescent COVID-19.

V and J are TRBV19 and TRBJ2-5, with TRBD1 matching over 8 bases. The ends lost 2 bases at V and 4 bases at J; junction bases unmatched: 6. The CDR3 is 15 amino acids. The germline gives CDR1 LNHDA, CDR2 SQIVND (reference sequence). The CDR3 loop reads CASSIIVTGGETQYF. The CDR3 nucleotides are TGTGCCAGTAGTATAATAGTTACAGGGGGAGAGACCCAGTACTTC. Full variable domain (remainder filled in from reference TRBV19 and TRBJ2-5): DGGITQSPKYLFRKEGQNVTLSCEQNLNHDAMYWYRQDPGQGLRLIYYSQIVNDFQKGDIAEGYSVSREKKESFPLTVTSAQKNPTAFYLCASSIIVTGGETQYFGPGTRLLVL.

The rearrangement links TRBV27 to TRBJ1-3; 7 bases line up with TRBD1. The CDR3 is made up of 14 amino acids. CDR1 is MNHEY, CDR2 SMNVEV, per germline (reference sequence). The V and J ends lost 5 bases and 2 bases, in that order; junction bases with no gene match: 3. The CDR3 loop is CASSQQGTGNTIYF. In nucleotides, the CDR3 is TGTGCCAGCAGTCAACAGGGGACTGGAAACACCATATATTTT.

This clone was picked up a small number of times. This chain joins TRBV16 and TRBJ1-5; D unresolved. V lost 4 bases and J lost 7, with 17 bases in between. Germline V gene data show CDR1 as KGHSY and CDR2 as FQNENV. The CDR3 length is 15 residues. The CDR3, as DNA: TGTGCCAGCAGCCTCCAACAGTATTCGGCACAGCCCCAGCATTTT. Amino acid sequence: CASSLQQYSAQPQHF.

This sequence joins TRBV5-4 and TRBJ2-7; TRBD2 aligns across 10 bases. V shed 9 bases, J shed 1 base, and the junction held 1 base outside the gene matches. CDR3 length: 12 amino acids. Per the germline V gene, CDR1 is SGHNT and CDR2 is YYREEE (reference sequence). The CDR3 coding sequence is TGTGCCACTAGCGGGGGATCCTACGAGCAGTACTTC. Translation gives CATSGGSYEQYF.

The chain couples TRBV7-2 to TRBJ2-7, with a weak D call TRBD2 (6 bases). This CDR3 region has 16 residues. With 1 base removed from V and 3 bases from J, the gap between germline ends came to 16 bases. From germline, CDR1 is SGHTA and CDR2 FQGNSA. The CDR3 DNA sequence: TGTGCCAGCAGCTTAGAGGAGACTAGTCCTTTCTACGAGCAGTACTTC. Translated, it gives CASSLEETSPFYEQYF.

The gene calls are TRBV6-2 or TRBV6-3 and TRBJ2-2; 10 nucleotides agree with TRBD2. This CDR3 contains 16 residues. Germline-derived CDR1 and CDR2 are MNHEY and SVGEGT. Germline trimming cut 3 bases from V and 4 bases from J; bases unmatched to any gene: 5. CDR3 in amino acids: CASSYRLAGGTGELFF. CDR3 nucleotide sequence: TGTGCCAGCAGTTATAGACTAGCGGGCGGCACCGGGGAGCTGTTTTTT.

The V call is TRBV27, the J call TRBJ1-2; 8 bases are shared with TRBD1. This CDR3 comprises 15 residues. J lost 4 bases, V lost 6 bases, and 10 bases had no gene match. From germline, CDR1 is MNHEY and CDR2 SMNVEV (reference sequence). This chain's CDR3 is CASRTGTGLSYGYTF. CDR3 in DNA: TGTGCCAGCAGAACCGGGACAGGATTGTCCTATGGCTACACCTTC.

The chain carries TRBV6-5 and TRBJ2-7; 9 bases are shared with TRBD1. CDR3 length equals 14 residues. Germline V lookup: CDR1 MNHEY, CDR2 SVGAGI. With 7 bases clipped from V and 1 base from J, the junction kept 5 bases outside the gene matches. Written as DNA, the CDR3 is TGTGCCAGCACCGGGACAGGGTCTTCCTACGAGCAGTACTTC. Protein product: CASTGTGSSYEQYF.

The chain is built from TRBV10-2 and TRBJ2-7, with D possibly being TRBD1 (6 bases). The CDR3 extends over 13 amino acids. Germline CDR1 reads WSHSY; CDR2 reads SAAADI. V was pared by 6 bases and J by 3 bases, with 12 bases between. The CDR3 DNA reads TGCGCCAGCAGCGCAGGGGAAAACTACGAGCAGTACTTC. This codes for CASSAGENYEQYF.

The chain recombines TRBV6-6 with TRBJ1-1; D is unclear. CDR1 and CDR2 (germline): MNHNY, SVGAGI (reference sequence). The CDR3 runs 12 residues. Trimming left V 1 base short and J 6 bases short, with 6 bases between. CDR3 amino acids: CASSYLGPEAFF. The CDR3, as DNA: TGTGCCAGCAGTTACTTGGGCCCTGAAGCTTTCTTT.

This rearrangement joins TRBV18 to TRBJ2-1; D call uncertain. CDR3 length: 15 residues. V gave up 1 base and J gave up 0 bases, with 7 bases separating them. Looked up from germline, CDR1 is KGHSH and CDR2 is LQKENI. This CDR3 is CASSPRHLSYNEQFF. The CDR3 DNA reads TGTGCCAGCTCACCACGGCACCTCTCCTACAATGAGCAGTTCTTC.

This clone appeared a single time. The gene calls are TRBV19 and TRBJ1-5; D possibly corresponds to TRBD1 (5 bases). The CDR3 loop spans 17 amino acids. Germline V gene lookup returns CDR1 LNHDA and CDR2 SQIVND (reference sequence). Trimming removed 5 bases at V and 0 bases at J, with 17 bases between. The CDR3 protein is CASSLRAPGGSNQPQHF. CDR3 bases: TGTGCCAGTAGTCTCCGGGCCCCCGGGGGTAGCAATCAGCCCCAGCATTTT.

This clone was picked up a small number of times. The V gene is TRBV10-1, the J gene TRBJ1-1; possible D gene TRBD1, 6 bases. This CDR3 is 12 amino acids long. V gave up 3 bases and J gave up 11 bases, with 13 bases separating them. Germline V gives CDR1 WNHNN, CDR2 SYGVQD (reference sequence). CDR3 in DNA: TGCGCCAGCAGTGAAGGGACATTGCGTGCTTTCTTT. Protein: CASSEGTLRAFF.

This chain links TRBV25-1 with TRBJ2-4; maybe TRBD2 (6 bases). Per germline, CDR1 MGHDK and CDR2 SYGVNS. There are 15 residues in the CDR3. Trimming left V 6 bases short and J 2 bases short, with 14 bases between. This chain's CDR3 is CASSPMEGSKNIQYF. The CDR3 DNA follows: TGTGCCAGCAGCCCCATGGAGGGATCCAAAAACATTCAGTACTTC.

The gene calls are TRBV4-2 and TRBJ2-1; 8 nucleotides align to TRBD2. Germline CDR1 is LGHNA and CDR2 is YNFKEQ. V lost 3 bases to trimming and J lost 4 bases; unmatched junction nucleotides: 8. The CDR3 runs 16 residues. The CDR3 region has the DNA TGTGCCAGCAGCCATTTTCTAGCGGGCCTTTACAATGAGCAGTTCTTC. Residues: CASSHFLAGLYNEQFF.

This clone turned up a few times. The rearrangement links TRBV7-9 to TRBJ1-5, with 7 bases lining up with TRBD1. V shed 5 bases and J 5 bases; nucleotides not matched to a gene: 9. CDR1 is SEHNR, CDR2 FQNEAQ, per germline (reference sequence). The CDR3 has 15 residues. Here the CDR3 reads CASSPDRQGYQPQHF. CDR3 bases: TGTGCCAGCAGCCCAGATCGACAGGGATATCAGCCCCAGCATTTT.

Note on this clone: A junction boundary mismatches the germline segment, possibly from a read error. The chain couples TRBV7-7 to TRBJ2-7; TRBD1 matches at 7 bases. This CDR3 contains 14 residues. Germline V gives CDR1 SSHAT, CDR2 FNYEAQ (reference sequence). Here the CDR3 DNA reads TGTGCTAGCAGCTTAGCCCCTACAGGGGCCGAGCAGTACTTC. This translates into CASSLAPTGAEQYF.

This chain joins TRBV6-2 or TRBV6-3 and TRBJ2-7; 14 nucleotides agree with TRBD2. Looked up from germline, CDR1 is MNHEY and CDR2 is SVGEGT. V was pared by 6 bases and J by 3 bases, with 10 bases of the junction left unmatched. The CDR3 extends over 17 amino acids. The CDR3 loop reads CASSSRTSGRHDYEQYF. Written as DNA, the CDR3 is TGTGCCAGCAGCTCTAGGACTAGCGGGAGGCATGACTACGAGCAGTACTTC.

This clone was recorded a few times. This sequence joins TRBV19 and TRBJ2-2; 7 bases are a match to TRBD1. After removal of 5 bases from V and 8 bases from J, the junction contained 11 bases not matched to a gene. The CDR3 is made up of 15 amino acids. The V gene's germline CDR1 is LNHDA and CDR2 SQIVND (reference sequence). The chain's CDR3 is CASSGGQTLLGELFF. The CDR3 DNA reads as TGTGCCAGTAGTGGGGGACAGACCTTACTTGGGGAGCTGTTTTTT.

The chain recombines TRBV11-2 with TRBJ2-2; weak D call: TRBD1 (6 bases). The CDR3 runs to 17 residues. The V end was cut by 1 base, the J end by 5 bases, with 17 bases between. Looked up from germline, CDR1 is SGHAT and CDR2 is FQNNGV. Here the CDR3 reads CASSLARTAVTTGELFF. CDR3 sequence (DNA): TGTGCCAGCAGCTTAGCACGGACAGCGGTAACTACCGGGGAGCTGTTTTTT.

The chain is built from TRBV5-6 and TRBJ2-5, with 7 bases identical to TRBD1. The trim removed 2 bases at V and 5 bases at J, leaving 12 bases unmatched. Germline lookup yields CDR1 SGHDT and CDR2 YYEEEE. There are 16 residues in the CDR3. The CDR3 DNA is TGTGCCAGCAGCTTCGGGCGATTTGTAGGGGGCGAGACCCAGTACTTC. Encoded protein: CASSFGRFVGGETQYF.

This chain joins TRBV10-3 and TRBJ1-5; D remains unclear. This CDR3 is built from 15 residues. The V end lost 4 bases, the J end lost 3 bases, and 13 bases lay between the germline ends. Per the germline V gene, CDR1 is ENHRY and CDR2 is SYGVKD. CDR3 amino acids: CAISATTEYNQPQHF. CDR3 nucleotides: TGTGCCATCAGTGCAACAACAGAGTACAATCAGCCCCAGCATTTT.

The chain employs TRBV18 and TRBJ2-7; TRBD1 matches 9 bases. In germline, CDR1 is KGHSH, CDR2 LQKENI. V shed 3 bases, J shed 6 bases, and the junction held 6 bases outside the gene matches. The CDR3 consists of 14 residues. The CDR3, as DNA: TGTGCCAGCTCACCGACTCTGGACAGGGGCGAGCAGTACTTC. Amino acid sequence: CASSPTLDRGEQYF.

This rearrangement joins TRBV27 to TRBJ2-5; 15 bases are a match to TRBD2. The V gene end was trimmed by 4 bases and the J gene end by 5 bases; junction bases not matched to a gene: 11. The CDR3 sequence is 18 residues long. CDR1 is MNHEY and CDR2 is SMNVEV in the germline V gene (reference sequence). The CDR3 DNA reads as TGTGCCAGCAGTTCCAGGACTAGCGGGAGGGTACCACGTGAGACCCAGTACTTC. The encoded protein is CASSSRTSGRVPRETQYF.

This clone was seen only once. This chain uses TRBV6-5 with TRBJ2-6; weak D call: TRBD1 (5 bases). V shed 2 bases and J shed 4 bases, with 12 bases lying between them. The CDR3 sequence is 16 residues long. Germline CDR1 reads MNHEY; CDR2 reads SVGAGI. CDR3 DNA sequence: TGTGCCAGCAGTTACGCTTCCAGGGCCGGGGCCAACGTCCTGACTTTC. This translates into CASSYASRAGANVLTF.

The chain combines TRBV30 with TRBJ1-4, with 7 bases fitting TRBD1. The length of the CDR3 is 14 residues. Germline assignment: CDR1 GTSNPN and CDR2 SVGIG (reference sequence). The J segment lost 8 bases and the V segment lost 1 base, leaving 7 bases of the junction unmatched. CDR3 sequence (DNA): TGTGCCTGGAGTGATGACAGGGCGGGGGAAAAACTGTTTTTT. It is translated as CAWSDDRAGEKLFF.

In this sample, this clone turned up a few times. The chain couples TRBV10-2 to TRBJ2-7; D perhaps matches TRBD2 (6 bases). The germline V gene encodes CDR1 WSHSY and CDR2 SAAADI. The CDR3 is 12 amino acids. The ends were cut back, 7 bases at V and 2 bases at J, with 9 bases in the middle. The CDR3 loop reads CASKAGTYEQYF. The CDR3 nucleotides read TGCGCCAGCAAGGCGGGAACCTACGAGCAGTACTTC.

The rearrangement joins TRBV7-2 to TRBJ2-6; no clear D. The CDR3 has 14 residues. The germline V gene has CDR1 SGHTA and CDR2 FQGNSA. Deletions cut 4 bases from V and 0 bases from J, with 4 bases between. CDR3 DNA sequence: TGTGCCAGCAGCTACAACTCTGGGGCCAACGTCCTGACTTTC. It translates to CASSYNSGANVLTF.

This clone was detected only a few times. The chain couples TRBV4-1 to TRBJ2-7; D is possibly TRBD1 (6 bases). The CDR3 runs to 15 residues. V was shortened by 0 bases and J by 3 bases, with 12 bases between the two germline ends. Germline values: CDR1 MGHRA, CDR2 YSYEKL. CDR3 region: CASSQDSQGFYEQYF. In nucleotides, the CDR3 is TGCGCCAGCAGCCAAGACAGCCAGGGGTTCTACGAGCAGTACTTC.

As DNA, the CDR3 is TGTGCCTGGAGTTCGGGACAGGGGGCCGCAAGCACTGAAGCTTTCTTT. This codes for CAWSSGQGAASTEAFF. The chain joins TRBV30 to TRBJ1-1; 12 bases are a match to TRBD1. The CDR3 totals 16 residues. The germline V gene encodes CDR1 GTSNPN and CDR2 SVGIG (reference sequence). The trim removed 2 bases at V and 4 bases at J, leaving 8 bases unmatched.